One sample yielded the 25 T cell receptor beta chains listed below, sequenced in a study of CD8+CD57+ T cells in acquired aplastic anemia. TCR beta VDJ and CDR3 profiling used genomic DNA as template. TCRdb used MiXCR to reprocess the reads, holding one entry per CDR3 protein. The sample has around 180,000 distinct CDR3 sequences; approximately 60% are singletons. Sequenced: sorted CD4+, CD8+, or CD8+CD57+ T cells (not recorded which) from PBMCs. Every receptor here comes from a human donor in good health.

This clonotype was observed a handful of times. The chain is built from TRBV5-1 and TRBJ1-2; D is uncertain. This CDR3 has 14 amino acids. The V end was cut by 2 bases, the J end by 3 bases, with 11 bases between. Germline CDR1 and CDR2: SGHRS and YFSETQ. The CDR3, as DNA: TGCGCCAGCAGCTTAATGCCCTCAGACTATGGCTACACCTTC. Protein: CASSLMPSDYGYTF.

Many counts were recorded for this clonotype. The chain employs TRBV7-9 and TRBJ2-5; 14 nucleotides align to TRBD2. Germline CDR1 and CDR2: SEHNR and FQNEAQ (reference sequence). The CDR3 totals 16 residues. V was clipped by 5 bases and J by 2 bases; unmatched bases: 4. Here the CDR3 DNA reads TGTGCCAGCAGCGAGGGGACTAGCGGGAGACAAGAGACCCAGTACTTC. Its protein is CASSEGTSGRQETQYF.

This sequence joins TRBV29-1 and TRBJ2-5; TRBD2 matches 8 bases. The V and J ends lost 3 bases and 4 bases, in that order; junction bases with no gene match: 4. In germline, CDR1 is SQVTM, CDR2 ANQGSEA. This CDR3 spans 13 amino acids. The CDR3 DNA sequence: TGCAGCGTTGATGGCGGGAGGAGAGAGACCCAGTACTTC. Translated: CSVDGGRRETQYF. The full variable domain, with the rest looked up from reference TRBV29-1 and TRBJ2-5, is SAVISQKPSRDICQRGTSLTIQCQVDSQVTMMFWYRQQPGQSLTLIATANQGSEATYESGFVIDKFPISRPNLTFSTLTVSNMSPEDSSIYLCSVDGGRRETQYFGPGTRLLVL.

The chain recombines TRBV7-2 with TRBJ2-7, with 9 nucleotides matching TRBD1. Trimming cost V 1 base and J 4 bases; bases outside gene matches: 8. CDR1 is SGHTA and CDR2 is FQGNSA in the germline V gene. The CDR3 covers 16 residues. The CDR3 sequence is CASSLDRGQGTYEQYF. The DNA for the CDR3 is TGTGCCAGCAGCTTAGACAGGGGGCAGGGGACATACGAGCAGTACTTC.

This clonotype was seen repeatedly, ten times or more. The V call is TRBV2, the J call TRBJ1-4; 7 nucleotides match TRBD1. The CDR3 has 18 residues. V was pared by 5 bases and J by 4 bases, with 16 bases of the junction left unmatched. Germline V gene lookup returns CDR1 SNHLY and CDR2 FYNNEI. CDR3 sequence: CASSLGGLLGQLNEKLFF. CDR3 nucleotide sequence: TGTGCCAGCAGTCTCGGGGGGTTGCTGGGACAGCTTAATGAAAAACTGTTTTTT.

The chain links TRBV15 to TRBJ2-3; 8 bases are shared with TRBD1. This CDR3 has 18 amino acids. Germline V gene lookup returns CDR1 LNHNV and CDR2 YYDKDF (reference sequence). V gave up 0 bases and J gave up 0 bases; unmatched junction bases: 8. For the CDR3, the DNA is TGTGCCACCAGCAGAGAAGTTTCTAGACAGGGGAGCACAGATACGCAGTATTTT. It yields the protein CATSREVSRQGSTDTQYF. Looking up the rest from reference TRBV15 and TRBJ2-3 gives the full variable domain: DAMVIQNPRYQVTQFGKPVTLSCSQTLNHNVMYWYQQKSSQAPKLLFHYYDKDFNNEADTPDNFQSRRPNTSFCFLDIRSPGLGDTAMYLCATSREVSRQGSTDTQYFGPGTRLTVL.

The rearrangement uses TRBV7-9 and TRBJ2-7, with TRBD2 matching over 7 bases. The CDR3 length is 14 residues. After removal of 3 bases from V and 4 bases from J, the junction contained 6 bases not matched to a gene. Germline V gives CDR1 SEHNR, CDR2 FQNEAQ (reference sequence). CDR3 in amino acids: CASSLRGRWYEQYF. CDR3 bases: TGTGCCAGCAGCTTGCGGGGGAGGTGGTACGAGCAGTACTTC.

The V and J genes are TRBV7-2 and TRBJ2-1, with D possibly matching TRBD2 (5 bases). The J call could be wrong; TRBJ2-5 is a better fit for the DNA end. The CDR3 has 13 amino acids. The germline gives CDR1 SGHTA, CDR2 FQGNSA. For the CDR3, the DNA is TGTGCCAGCACGCAGGCTAGAGGGAAGACCCAGTACTTC. This translates into CASTQARGKTQYF.

This clonotype was seen just once. V and J are TRBV20-1 and TRBJ2-7; perhaps TRBD1 as D (6 bases). Germline-derived CDR1 and CDR2 are DFQATT and SNEGSKA (reference sequence). Trimming took 3 bases from V and 3 from J, leaving 15 bases between them. This CDR3 has 14 amino acids. The CDR3 spells CSASNSQGHYEQYF. For the CDR3, the DNA is TGCAGTGCTAGTAATTCACAGGGACACTACGAGCAGTACTTC.

This chain joins TRBV15 and TRBJ1-1, with D hard to call. CDR1 and CDR2 (germline): LNHNV, YYDKDF (reference sequence). V lost 0 bases, J lost 6 bases, and 8 bases lay in between. This CDR3 comprises 13 residues. This chain's CDR3 is CATSREAFAEAFF. The CDR3 nucleotides are TGTGCCACCAGCAGAGAGGCCTTCGCTGAAGCTTTCTTT.

The chain carries TRBV7-9 and TRBJ1-2, with D possibly TRBD1 on 5 matching bases. Germline assignment: CDR1 SEHNR and CDR2 FQNEAQ (reference sequence). V dropped 6 bases and J dropped 2 bases, with 13 bases sitting between them. The CDR3 loop spans 14 amino acids. The CDR3 bases are TGTGCCAGCAGGCAAAAGGGACGGAACTATGGCTACACCTTC. This gives the protein CASRQKGRNYGYTF.

This clonotype has a handful of counts. The chain combines TRBV2 with TRBJ2-7; the match to TRBD2 covers 8 bases. Germline lookup yields CDR1 SNHLY and CDR2 FYNNEI. This CDR3 is built from 13 residues. V was clipped by 10 bases and J by 0 bases; unmatched bases: 5. In DNA form, the CDR3 reads TGTGCCATCATAGCGGGATCCTCCTACGAGCAGTACTTC. Residues: CAIIAGSSYEQYF.

In its sample, this clonotype was seen many times. J is TRBJ1-6 and V is TRBV7-2, with D hard to call. The CDR3 loop spans 13 amino acids. The germline CDR1 and CDR2 sequences are SGHTA and FQGNSA. V was shortened by 1 base and J by 12 bases, with 10 bases between the two germline ends. The CDR3 loop is CASSLGSGRPLHF. The CDR3 nucleotides read TGTGCCAGCAGCTTAGGATCAGGAAGACCCCTCCACTTT.

This clonotype showed up many times. The rearrangement links TRBV15 to TRBJ1-5; D not certain. V shed 1 base and J shed 0 bases, with 4 bases lying between them. Per the germline V gene, CDR1 is LNHNV and CDR2 is YYDKDF (reference sequence). This CDR3 region has 14 residues. CDR3 bases: TGTGCCACCAGCAGAGTAGCTAGCAATCAGCCCCAGCATTTT. This codes for CATSRVASNQPQHF.

The gene calls are TRBV5-5 and TRBJ2-7; 8 bases are shared with TRBD2. The CDR3 runs 15 residues. The junction had 9 bases not matched to a gene; V was cut back by 4 bases and J by 3 bases. Germline V lookup: CDR1 SGHKS, CDR2 YYEKEE (reference sequence). The CDR3 region is CASSTIRLAGYEQYF. The CDR3 bases are TGTGCCAGCAGCACCATCCGGCTAGCGGGCTACGAGCAGTACTTC.

The rearrangement joins TRBV7-2 to TRBJ2-1; D possibly uses TRBD1 or TRBD2 (5 bases each). The V gene lost 1 base and the J gene lost 6 bases, with 7 bases spanning the gap. The CDR3 has 13 amino acids. Germline lookup yields CDR1 SGHTA and CDR2 FQGNSA. The CDR3 DNA is TGTGCCAGCAGCTTAGAGGGACGCAATGAGCAGTTCTTC. This sequence encodes CASSLEGRNEQFF.

V and J are TRBV6-6 and TRBJ2-7, with D tentatively TRBD1 (5 bases). V lost 6 bases to trimming and J lost 2 bases, with 17 bases between them. This CDR3 comprises 15 residues. Germline CDR1 reads MNHNY; CDR2 reads SVGAGI (reference sequence). The CDR3 region has the DNA TGTGCCAGCAGCTTTTCCACAGGCCAAGCCTACGAGCAGTACTTC. It yields the protein CASSFSTGQAYEQYF.

This rearrangement joins TRBV7-2 to TRBJ2-1; the D is unclear. This CDR3 region has 14 residues. V dropped 3 bases and J dropped 5 bases, with 11 bases sitting between them. Per the germline V gene, CDR1 is SGHTA and CDR2 is FQGNSA. CDR3 residues: CASSFRLADNEQFF. The CDR3 DNA reads as TGTGCCAGCAGCTTTCGGTTGGCTGACAATGAGCAGTTCTTC.

To note about this clonotype: It may be a read error: a sequence one base away is much more abundant. CDR3 region: CASSFSHNINTEAFF. CDR3 sequence (DNA): TGTGCCAGCAGTTTTTCTCATAACATTAACACTGAAGCTTTCTTT. The J gene is TRBJ1-1, the V gene TRBV12-3 or TRBV12-4; D unresolved. This CDR3 region has 15 residues. Trimming left V 3 bases short and J 2 bases short, with 13 bases between.

Concerning this clonotype: A clone one base away is much larger, so this may be a read error. The V and J genes are TRBV4-2 and TRBJ1-4; D call uncertain. The CDR3 contains 17 residues. Between the trimmed V and J ends, which lost 4 bases and 10 bases, there was a span of 25 bases. The germline CDR1 and CDR2 sequences are LGHNA and YNFKEQ. This chain's CDR3 is CASSPRRVLQEDGKLFF. The CDR3 DNA sequence: TGTGCCAGCAGCCCCCGGAGAGTCCTCCAAGAGGATGGAAAACTGTTTTTT.

This clonotype was detected only once. This rearrangement joins TRBV7-8 to TRBJ2-7; 7 bases are a match to TRBD1. The germline CDR1 and CDR2 sequences are SGHVS and FQNEAQ. Germline trimming cut 3 bases from V and 3 bases from J; bases unmatched to any gene: 5. CDR3 length equals 14 residues. The DNA of the CDR3 is TGTGCCAGCAGCTTCGGGACAGTCCGCTACGAGCAGTACTTC. Protein: CASSFGTVRYEQYF.

As concerns this clonotype: Given a much more abundant clone one base away, this may be a read error. The chain links TRBV6-5 to TRBJ2-2, with D possibly matching TRBD2 (6 bases). The CDR3 has 11 residues. CDR1 is MNHEY, CDR2 SVGAGI, per germline. The CDR3 loop reads CASSSSREPFF. CDR3 nucleotides: TGTGCCAGCAGTTCGAGTCGGGAGCCGTTTTTT.

This clonotype was seen more than once but under ten times. The chain joins TRBV29-1 to TRBJ1-2, with D maybe TRBD1 (5 bases). Trimming took 3 bases from V and 7 from J, leaving 9 bases between them. CDR3 length: 11 amino acids. Germline V gene lookup returns CDR1 SQVTM and CDR2 ANQGSEA. This CDR3 reads CSVDRVGGYTF. Here the CDR3 DNA reads TGCAGCGTTGACAGGGTGGGTGGCTACACCTTC.

This clonotype came up many times. The DNA for the CDR3 is TGTGCCAGTAGTCAAGGGACAGGGTCAGGAAACACCATATATTTT. Translating it yields CASSQGTGSGNTIYF. The V call is TRBV19, the J call TRBJ1-3; 9 nucleotides agree with TRBD1. Germline values: CDR1 LNHDA, CDR2 SQIVND (reference sequence). Germline trimming cut 5 bases from V and 4 bases from J; bases unmatched to any gene: 6. CDR3 length: 15 residues.

This sequence joins TRBV7-3 and TRBJ2-7, with TRBD2 matching 10 bases. The CDR3 loop spans 15 amino acids. Germline loops: CDR1 SGHTA, CDR2 FQGTGA. With V trimmed by 4 bases and J by 0 bases, 3 bases remained unmatched. The chain's CDR3 is CASSSTSGDSYEQYF. DNA for the CDR3: TGTGCCAGCAGCTCTACTAGCGGGGACTCCTACGAGCAGTACTTC. The complete variable domain, with remaining parts taken from reference TRBV7-3 and TRBJ2-7, reads GAGVSQTPSNKVTEKGKYVELRCDPISGHTALYWYRQSLGQGPEFLIYFQGTGAADDSGLPNDRFFAVRPEGSVSTLKIQRTERGDSAVYLCASSSTSGDSYEQYFGPGTRLTVT.